These T cell receptor beta chains were read from a single sample in a study of blood T cell repertoires in COVID-19. Clones were read by immunoSEQ multiplex PCR, and TCRdb kept only the in-frame ones, dropping some. The table has about 180,000 clones, 70% to 90% seen once. Sequencing was done on a sample of peripheral blood. Source of these receptors: a man aged 18 to 30 who had recovered from COVID-19. Both conserved end residues are part of each CDR3. D genes are given only for firm matches. Part of the rows lack a size; the others show once, few, many or a class for expanded clones.

NA,few,TRBV7-9,TRBJ1-2,15,CASSFTGSDDYGYTF,TGTGCCAGCAGCTTCACAGGGTCCGACGACTATGGCTACACCTTC
TRBD2,NA,TRBV27,TRBJ2-1,16,CASSPYFREGYNEQFF,TGTGCCAGCAGTCCCTATTTCCGGGAGGGATACAATGAGCAGTTCTTC
TRBD1,NA,TRBV15,TRBJ1-5,15,CATSRKDRENQPQHF,TGTGCCACCAGCAGGAAGGACAGGGAGAATCAGCCCCAGCATTTT
TRBD1,NA,TRBV7-9,TRBJ2-7,15,CASSSRAGGLAEQYF,TGTGCCAGCAGCTCGCGGGCAGGGGGATTGGCCGAGCAGTACTTC
TRBD1,few,TRBV4-1,TRBJ1-1,14,CASSQGTGGPEAFF,TGCGCCAGCAGCCAAGGGACAGGGGGACCTGAAGCTTTCTTT
NA,NA,TRBV6-2/TRBV6-3,TRBJ2-7,17,CASSSVAGLAPAYEQYF,TGTGCCAGCAGTTCCGTCGCGGGATTGGCCCCGGCCTACGAGCAGTACTTC
NA,NA,TRBV27,TRBJ1-4,15,CASTRRAAGNEKLFF,TGTGCCAGCACCCGACGGGCTGCGGGTAATGAAAAACTGTTTTTT
NA,NA,TRBV4-1,TRBJ1-1,16,CASSQENVDRNTEAFF,TGCGCCAGCAGCCAAGAAAATGTGGACAGAAACACTGAAGCTTTCTTT
NA,NA,TRBV6-5,TRBJ2-1,12,CASNQGWNEQFF,TGTGCCAGCAACCAGGGGTGGAATGAGCAGTTCTTC
NA,NA,TRBV15,TRBJ1-2,13,CATSLGGEGGYTF,TGTGCCACCAGCCTCGGGGGTGAAGGTGGCTACACCTTC
NA,NA,TRBV3-1/TRBV3-2,TRBJ2-5,16,CASSQEVGTYEETQYF,TGTGCCAGCAGCCAAGAGGTGGGGACATATGAAGAGACCCAGTACTTC
TRBD2,NA,TRBV2,TRBJ2-7,16,CASSEEVGSGRNEQYF,TGTGCCAGCAGTGAAGAAGTGGGTAGCGGGAGAAACGAGCAGTACTTC
NA,NA,TRBV15,TRBJ1-2,13,CATSRDQATGYTF,TGTGCCACCAGCAGAGATCAGGCTACGGGCTACACCTTC
TRBD2,NA,TRBV19,TRBJ2-1,15,CASSVTSGGYNEQFF,TGTGCCAGTAGTGTGACTAGCGGGGGGTACAATGAGCAGTTCTTC
TRBD1,NA,TRBV6-5,TRBJ2-7,16,CASSSLDRGGGGEQYF,TGTGCCAGCAGTTCTCTGGACAGGGGGGGTGGAGGCGAGCAGTACTTC
NA,once,TRBV7-9,TRBJ2-3,16,CASSLIGGNSGDTQYF,TGTGCCAGCAGCTTAATAGGGGGCAATAGCGGAGATACGCAGTATTTT
NA,NA,TRBV11-2,TRBJ2-7,15,CASSFLGRAIHEQYF,TGTGCCAGCAGCTTTTTAGGCAGGGCCATCCACGAGCAGTACTTC
TRBD1,NA,TRBV5-6,TRBJ1-3,17,CASRPGTGGYPGNTIYF,TGTGCCAGCAGACCGGGGACAGGGGGCTATCCTGGAAACACCATATATTTT
NA,NA,TRBV3-1/TRBV3-2,TRBJ2-7,15,CASSQRGGPSYEQYF,TGTGCCAGCAGCCAAAGGGGGGGACCCTCCTACGAGCAGTACTTC
TRBD2,once,TRBV24-1,TRBJ2-1,16,CATSDLASGRGNEQFF,TGTGCCACCAGTGATTTAGCTAGCGGGAGAGGCAATGAGCAGTTCTTC
NA,once,TRBV5-4,TRBJ1-4,16,CASSFLGATTNEKLFF,TGTGCCAGCAGCTTTTTAGGGGCGACTACTAATGAAAAACTGTTTTTT
TRBD2,NA,TRBV9,TRBJ2-3,14,CASSPSGRTDTQYF,TGTGCCAGCAGCCCTAGCGGGAGGACAGATACGCAGTATTTT
TRBD1,NA,TRBV5-4,TRBJ2-7,14,CASSLAGGRHEQYF,TGTGCCAGCAGCTTAGCAGGGGGAAGGCACGAGCAGTACTTC
TRBD2,NA,TRBV5-8,TRBJ2-5,17,CASSLGTSRPEQETQYF,TGTGCCAGCAGCTTGGGGACTAGCAGACCCGAACAAGAGACCCAGTACTTC
NA,NA,TRBV7-2,TRBJ2-7,17,CASSLLGRNWNSHEQYF,TGTGCCAGCAGCTTATTAGGTCGGAACTGGAACAGCCACGAGCAGTACTTC
NA,NA,TRBV6-5,TRBJ2-7,15,CASSYSTRGSYEQYF,TGTGCCAGCAGTTATTCCACCCGCGGGTCGTACGAGCAGTACTTC
NA,NA,TRBV4-1,TRBJ2-2,16,CASSARTGLNTGELFF,TGCGCCAGCAGCGCCCGGACGGGACTCAACACCGGGGAGCTGTTTTTT
TRBD2,once,TRBV5-4,TRBJ2-5,16,CASSLEGGGRGETQYF,TGTGCCAGCAGCTTGGAGGGCGGCGGGAGGGGAGAGACCCAGTACTTC
NA,NA,TRBV6-2/TRBV6-3,TRBJ2-1,16,CASSYGVTRYHNEQFF,TGTGCCAGCAGTTACGGTGTGACTAGATATCACAATGAGCAGTTCTTC
NA,NA,TRBV11-2,TRBJ2-1,16,CASSLMGATSYNEQFF,TGTGCCAGCAGCTTAATGGGAGCGACCTCCTACAATGAGCAGTTCTTC
TRBD1,NA,TRBV14,TRBJ2-7,13,CASSWGTAYEQYF,TGTGCCAGCAGCTGGGGGACAGCCTACGAGCAGTACTTC
TRBD1,NA,TRBV27,TRBJ2-2,17,CASSQGTGGVFTGELFF,TGTGCCAGCAGTCAGGGGACAGGGGGCGTTTTCACCGGGGAGCTGTTTTTT
NA,NA,TRBV30,TRBJ2-3,12,CAWSSSTDTQYF,TGTGCCTGGAGTTCTAGCACAGATACGCAGTATTTT
TRBD1,few,TRBV9,TRBJ1-1,15,CASSAQPGQGAEAFF,TGTGCCAGCAGCGCCCAACCGGGACAGGGCGCTGAAGCTTTCTTT
NA,NA,TRBV7-2,TRBJ2-7,15,CASSPSGTHLTGQYF,TGTGCCAGCAGCCCAAGCGGGACACACCTAACGGGGCAGTACTTC
NA,NA,TRBV7-2,TRBJ2-1,16,CASSLVGQGGYNEQFF,TGTGCCAGCAGCTTAGTCGGGCAGGGGGGCTACAATGAGCAGTTCTTC
TRBD1,NA,TRBV5-4,TRBJ2-7,14,CASSWGQGAYEQYF,TGTGCCAGCAGCTGGGGACAGGGGGCTTACGAGCAGTACTTC
TRBD1,NA,TRBV7-2,TRBJ1-5,15,CASSLGAGGSQPQHF,TGTGCCAGCAGCTTAGGGGCAGGGGGCAGTCAGCCCCAGCATTTT
TRBD2,once,TRBV25-1,TRBJ2-2,17,CASSDLSAGRRTGELFF,TGTGCCAGCAGTGATCTCTCAGCGGGACGAAGGACCGGGGAGCTGTTTTTT
NA,NA,TRBV5-8,TRBJ2-2,14,CASSFGRVPGELFF,TGTGCCAGCAGCTTCGGCAGGGTCCCCGGGGAGCTGTTTTTT
TRBD1,NA,TRBV7-6,TRBJ1-6,15,CASSSKTGGSSPLHF,TGTGCCAGCAGCAGTAAGACAGGGGGGAGTTCACCCCTCCACTTT
NA,NA,TRBV9,TRBJ2-7,16,CASSRGGGKPTDEQYF,TGTGCCAGCAGCCGAGGGGGGGGCAAGCCTACGGACGAGCAGTACTTC
NA,NA,TRBV19,TRBJ1-1,14,CASSIRQKNTEAFF,TGTGCCAGTAGTATCAGACAGAAGAACACTGAAGCTTTCTTT
NA,NA,TRBV9,TRBJ2-1,15,CASSVVGSPYNEQFF,TGTGCCAGCAGCGTAGTCGGGTCCCCGTACAATGAGCAGTTCTTC
TRBD2,NA,TRBV5-1,TRBJ2-1,14,CASSLQAGENEQFF,TGCGCCAGCAGCTTGCAAGCGGGGGAGAATGAGCAGTTCTTC